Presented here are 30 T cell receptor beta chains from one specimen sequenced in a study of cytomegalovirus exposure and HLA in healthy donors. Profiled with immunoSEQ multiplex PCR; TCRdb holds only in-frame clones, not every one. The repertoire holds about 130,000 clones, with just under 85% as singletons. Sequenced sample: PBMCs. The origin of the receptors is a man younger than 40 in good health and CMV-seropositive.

The CDR3, as DNA: TGTGCCAGCAGTCATGACGTGAATCTAGGCGAGCAGTACTTC. Amino acid sequence: CASSHDVNLGEQYF. The rearrangement uses TRBV6-6 and TRBJ2-7, with no clear D. Germline CDR1 reads MNHNY; CDR2 reads SVGAGI (reference sequence). This CDR3 region has 14 residues. The V end lost 5 bases, the J end lost 6 bases, and 17 bases lay between the germline ends.

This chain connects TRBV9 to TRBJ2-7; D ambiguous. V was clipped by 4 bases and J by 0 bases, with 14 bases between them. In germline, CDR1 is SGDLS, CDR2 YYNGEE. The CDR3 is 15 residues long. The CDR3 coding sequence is TGTGCCAGCAGCAGTCAAGGCGGTAGCTCCTACGAGCAGTACTTC. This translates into CASSSQGGSSYEQYF.

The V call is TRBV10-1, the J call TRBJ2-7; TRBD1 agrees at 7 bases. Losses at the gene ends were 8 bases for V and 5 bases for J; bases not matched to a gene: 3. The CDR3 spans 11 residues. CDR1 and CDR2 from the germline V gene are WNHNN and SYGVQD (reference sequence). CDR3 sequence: CASGTGDEQYF. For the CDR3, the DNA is TGCGCCAGCGGTACAGGGGACGAGCAGTACTTC.

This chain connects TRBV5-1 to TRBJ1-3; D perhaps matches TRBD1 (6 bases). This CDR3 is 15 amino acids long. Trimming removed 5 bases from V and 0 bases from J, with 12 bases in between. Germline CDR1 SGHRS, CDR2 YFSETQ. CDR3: CASRLQGTSGNTIYF. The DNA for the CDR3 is TGCGCCAGCAGACTCCAGGGGACCTCTGGAAACACCATATATTTT.

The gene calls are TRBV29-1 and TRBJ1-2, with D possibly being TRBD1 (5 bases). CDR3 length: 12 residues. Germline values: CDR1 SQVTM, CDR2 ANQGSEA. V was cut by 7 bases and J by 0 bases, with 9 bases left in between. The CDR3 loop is CSAGSPNYGYTF. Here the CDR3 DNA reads TGCAGCGCAGGGTCCCCTAACTATGGCTACACCTTC. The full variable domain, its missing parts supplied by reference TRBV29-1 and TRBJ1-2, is SAVISQKPSRDICQRGTSLTIQCQVDSQVTMMFWYRQQPGQSLTLIATANQGSEATYESGFVIDKFPISRPNLTFSTLTVSNMSPEDSSIYLCSAGSPNYGYTFGSGTRLTVV.

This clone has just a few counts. DNA of the CDR3: TGTGCCAGCAGCGCTCCTAGCGGGAGGGGTTCAAGCGGGGAGCTGTTTTTT. This translates into CASSAPSGRGSSGELFF. The genes are TRBV21-1 and TRBJ2-2; TRBD2 is taken as the D call from the table, unchecked against the DNA. TRBV21-1 is flagged as a pseudogene. CDR3 length equals 17 residues.

The CDR3 region is CASSATLAGRDTQYF. In nucleotides, the CDR3 is TGTGCCAGCAGTGCTACCCTAGCGGGACGAGATACGCAGTATTTT. The chain is built from TRBV6-6 and TRBJ2-3; 9 nucleotides align to TRBD2. Germline CDR1 is MNHNY and CDR2 is SVGAGI (reference sequence). With V trimmed by 5 bases and J by 5 bases, 8 bases remained unmatched. The CDR3 covers 15 residues.

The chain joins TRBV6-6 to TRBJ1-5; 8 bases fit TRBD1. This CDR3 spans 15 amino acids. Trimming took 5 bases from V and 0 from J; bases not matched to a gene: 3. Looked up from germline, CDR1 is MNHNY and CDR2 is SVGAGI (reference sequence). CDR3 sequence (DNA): TGTGCCAGCAGTACGACAGGGGTTAGCAATCAGCCCCAGCATTTT. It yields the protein CASSTTGVSNQPQHF.

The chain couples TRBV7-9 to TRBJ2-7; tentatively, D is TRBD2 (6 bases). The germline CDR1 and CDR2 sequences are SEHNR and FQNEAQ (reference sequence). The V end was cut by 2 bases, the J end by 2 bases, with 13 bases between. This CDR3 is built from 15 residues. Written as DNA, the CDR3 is TGTGCCAGCAGCTTAATGGGTAGCGGTACCTACGAGCAGTACTTC. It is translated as CASSLMGSGTYEQYF.

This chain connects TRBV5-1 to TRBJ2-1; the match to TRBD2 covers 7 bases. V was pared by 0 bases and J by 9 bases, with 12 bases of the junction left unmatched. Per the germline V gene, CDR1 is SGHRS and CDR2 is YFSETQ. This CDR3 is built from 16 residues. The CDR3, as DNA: TGCGCCAGCAGCTTGGCCCCTAACCGGGAGGCGGCTGAGCAGTTCTTC. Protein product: CASSLAPNREAAEQFF.

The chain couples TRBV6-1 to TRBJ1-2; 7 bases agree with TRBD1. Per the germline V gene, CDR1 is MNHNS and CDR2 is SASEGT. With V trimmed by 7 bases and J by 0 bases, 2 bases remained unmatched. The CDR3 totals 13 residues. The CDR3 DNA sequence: TGTGCCAGCAAGGGACAGTCTAACTATGGCTACACCTTC. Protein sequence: CASKGQSNYGYTF.

In DNA, the CDR3 is TGCGCCAGCAGCTACACAGGGAACACTGAAGCTTTCTTT. It is translated as CASSYTGNTEAFF. The chain carries TRBV5-1 and TRBJ1-1, with D tentatively TRBD1 (5 bases). Per the germline V gene, CDR1 is SGHRS and CDR2 is YFSETQ. Trimming cost V 3 bases and J 1 base, with 7 bases left between them. This CDR3 has 13 residues. Complete variable domain (other parts from reference TRBV5-1 and TRBJ1-1): KAGVTQTPRYLIKTRGQQVTLSCSPISGHRSVSWYQQTPGQGLQFLFEYFSETQRNKGNFPGRFSGRQFSNSRSEMNVSTLELGDSALYLCASSYTGNTEAFFGQGTRLTVV.

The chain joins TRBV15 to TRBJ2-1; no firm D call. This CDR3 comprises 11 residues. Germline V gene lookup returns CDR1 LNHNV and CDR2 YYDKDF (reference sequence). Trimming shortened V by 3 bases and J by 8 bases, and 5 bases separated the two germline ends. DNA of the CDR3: TGTGCCACCAGCAGTACATATGAGCAGTTCTTC. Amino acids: CATSSTYEQFF.

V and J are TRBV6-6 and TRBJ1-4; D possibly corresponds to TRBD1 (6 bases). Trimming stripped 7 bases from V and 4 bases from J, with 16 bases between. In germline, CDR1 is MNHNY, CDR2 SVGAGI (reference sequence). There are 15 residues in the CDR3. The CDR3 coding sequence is TGTGCCAGCAACGGGGGGCGCTTGGGTAATGAAAAACTGTTTTTT. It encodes CASNGGRLGNEKLFF.

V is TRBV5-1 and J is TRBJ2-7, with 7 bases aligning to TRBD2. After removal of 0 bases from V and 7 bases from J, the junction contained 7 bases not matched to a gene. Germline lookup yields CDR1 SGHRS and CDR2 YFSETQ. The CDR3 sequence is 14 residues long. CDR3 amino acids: CASSLVGGPEEQYF. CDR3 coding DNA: TGCGCCAGCAGCTTGGTGGGAGGGCCGGAGGAGCAGTACTTC.

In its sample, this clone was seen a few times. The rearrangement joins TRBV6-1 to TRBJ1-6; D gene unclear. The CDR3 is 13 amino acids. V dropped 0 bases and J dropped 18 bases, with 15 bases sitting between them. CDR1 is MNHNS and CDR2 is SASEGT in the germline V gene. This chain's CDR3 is CASSEALGRGAHF. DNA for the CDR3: TGTGCCAGCAGTGAAGCGCTCGGGCGGGGTGCCCACTTT.

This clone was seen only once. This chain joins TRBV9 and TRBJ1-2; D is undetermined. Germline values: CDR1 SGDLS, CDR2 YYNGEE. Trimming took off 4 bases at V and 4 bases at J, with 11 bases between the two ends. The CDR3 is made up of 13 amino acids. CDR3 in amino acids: CASSPRSAYGYTF. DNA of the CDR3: TGTGCCAGCAGCCCCCGGAGTGCCTATGGCTACACCTTC.

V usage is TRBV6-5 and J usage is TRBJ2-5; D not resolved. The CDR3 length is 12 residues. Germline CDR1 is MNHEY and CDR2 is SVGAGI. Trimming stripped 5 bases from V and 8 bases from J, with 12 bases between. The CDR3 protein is CASSPPSKTQYF. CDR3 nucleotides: TGTGCCAGCAGTCCACCGAGTAAAACCCAGTACTTC.

The CDR3 sequence: CASSLVGTSGNTGELFF. The CDR3 DNA reads TGTGCCAGCAGCTTAGTAGGTACTAGCGGGAACACCGGGGAGCTGTTTTTT. The chain uses TRBV7-2 and TRBJ2-2, with 8 bases fitting TRBD2. This CDR3 has 17 amino acids. The V gene's germline CDR1 is SGHTA and CDR2 FQGNSA. V shed 1 base, J shed 1 base, and the junction held 5 bases outside the gene matches.

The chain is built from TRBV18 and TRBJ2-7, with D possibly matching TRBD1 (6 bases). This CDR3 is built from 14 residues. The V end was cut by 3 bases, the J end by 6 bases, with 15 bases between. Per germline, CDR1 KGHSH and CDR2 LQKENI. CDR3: CASSPSGQPVEQYF. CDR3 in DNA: TGTGCCAGCTCACCTTCCGGACAGCCTGTCGAGCAGTACTTC.

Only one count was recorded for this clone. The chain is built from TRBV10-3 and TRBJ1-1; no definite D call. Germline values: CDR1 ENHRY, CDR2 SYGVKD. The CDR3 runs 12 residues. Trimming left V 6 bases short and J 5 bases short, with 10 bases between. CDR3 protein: CAISRPGTEAFF. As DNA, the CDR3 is TGTGCCATCAGCAGACCGGGAACTGAAGCTTTCTTT.

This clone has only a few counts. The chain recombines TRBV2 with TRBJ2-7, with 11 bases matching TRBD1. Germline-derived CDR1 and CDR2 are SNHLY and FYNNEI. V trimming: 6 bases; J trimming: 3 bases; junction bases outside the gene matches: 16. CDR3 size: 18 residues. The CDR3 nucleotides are TGTGCCAGCAGCCCCTCTGGACAGGGGGCTAATGGGCGCTACGAGCAGTACTTC. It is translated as CASSPSGQGANGRYEQYF.

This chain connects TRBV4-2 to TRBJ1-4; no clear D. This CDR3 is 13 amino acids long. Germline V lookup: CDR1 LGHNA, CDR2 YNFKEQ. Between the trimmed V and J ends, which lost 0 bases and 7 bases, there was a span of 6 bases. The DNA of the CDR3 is TGTGCCAGCAGCCAAGAGAGGAGTGAAAAACTGTTTTTT. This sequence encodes CASSQERSEKLFF.

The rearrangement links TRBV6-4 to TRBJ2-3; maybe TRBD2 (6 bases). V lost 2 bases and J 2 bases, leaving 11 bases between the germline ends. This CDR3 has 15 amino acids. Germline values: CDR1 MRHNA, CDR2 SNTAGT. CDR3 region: CASSDEAGPTDTQYF. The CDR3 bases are TGTGCCAGCAGTGACGAAGCGGGCCCCACAGATACGCAGTATTTT.

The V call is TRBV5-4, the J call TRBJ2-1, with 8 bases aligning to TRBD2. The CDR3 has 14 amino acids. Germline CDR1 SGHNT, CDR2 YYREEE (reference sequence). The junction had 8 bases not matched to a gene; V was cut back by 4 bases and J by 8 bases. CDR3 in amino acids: CASSLGTRAHEQFF. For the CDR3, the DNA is TGTGCCAGCAGCCTCGGGACTAGGGCTCATGAGCAGTTCTTC. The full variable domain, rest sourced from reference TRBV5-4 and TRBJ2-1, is ETGVTQSPTHLIKTRGQQVTLRCSSQSGHNTVSWYQQALGQGPQFIFQYYREEENGRGNFPPRFSGLQFPNYSSELNVNALELDDSALYLCASSLGTRAHEQFFGPGTRLTVL.

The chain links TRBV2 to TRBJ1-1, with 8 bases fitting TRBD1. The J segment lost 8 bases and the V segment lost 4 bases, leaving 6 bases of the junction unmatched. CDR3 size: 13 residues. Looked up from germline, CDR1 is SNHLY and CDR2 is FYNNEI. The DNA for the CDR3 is TGTGCCAGCAGTGTTCTTAGGACAGGGGAAGCTTTCTTT. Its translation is CASSVLRTGEAFF.

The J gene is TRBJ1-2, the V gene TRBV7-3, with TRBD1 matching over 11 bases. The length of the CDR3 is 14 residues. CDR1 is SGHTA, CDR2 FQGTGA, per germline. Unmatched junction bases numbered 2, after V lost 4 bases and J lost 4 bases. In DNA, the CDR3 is TGTGCCAGCAGCTCCGGACAGGGGGCCTATGGCTACACCTTC. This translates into CASSSGQGAYGYTF.

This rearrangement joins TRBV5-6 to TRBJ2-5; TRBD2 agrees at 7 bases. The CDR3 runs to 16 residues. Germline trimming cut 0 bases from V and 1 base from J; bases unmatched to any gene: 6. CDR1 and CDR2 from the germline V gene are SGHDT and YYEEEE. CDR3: CASSLVRGRVQETQYF. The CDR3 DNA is TGTGCCAGCAGCTTGGTTCGGGGGAGGGTCCAAGAGACCCAGTACTTC.

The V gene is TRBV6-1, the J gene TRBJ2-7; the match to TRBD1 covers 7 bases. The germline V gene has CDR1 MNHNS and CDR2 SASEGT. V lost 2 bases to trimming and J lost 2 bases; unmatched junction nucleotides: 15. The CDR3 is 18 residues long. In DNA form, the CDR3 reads TGTGCCAGCAGTGAAAATACCATACTGGGGGACAGAGCCTACGAGCAGTACTTC. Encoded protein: CASSENTILGDRAYEQYF.

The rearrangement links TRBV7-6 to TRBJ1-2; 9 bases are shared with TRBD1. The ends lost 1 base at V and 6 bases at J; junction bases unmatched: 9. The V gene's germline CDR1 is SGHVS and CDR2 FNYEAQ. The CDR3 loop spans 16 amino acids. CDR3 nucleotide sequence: TGTGCCAGCAGCTTAGGATTCAGGGGACAGGGACATGGCTACACCTTC. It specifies CASSLGFRGQGHGYTF.